The clone carrying this T cell receptor (beta chain) was seen more than once but under ten times. Its antigen remains unknown. This sample was taken from a study of cytomegalovirus exposure and HLA in healthy donors. Study-level information: According to later analysis, the same platform produced the 130 or so validation and several hundred first-cohort repertoires. General study findings and limits: The CMV antigen specificity of a few CMV-associated chains was confirmed through in vitro analysis. Published work reported that the classifier diagnosed cytomegalovirus status with high specificity and sensitivity.

The protocol was immunoSEQ multiplex PCR, while the TCRdb copy is restricted to in-frame clones and leaves out a portion. The sample has about 98,000 clones, roughly 87% seen once. The donors were members of the validation cohort comprising about 130 subjects, separate from the approximately 630-subject first cohort. After removal of 0 bases from V and 0 bases from J, the junction contained 11 bases not matched to a gene. Germline assignment: CDR1 LGHNA and CDR2 YSLEER. This CDR3 spans 19 amino acids. The sequence was collected from a young man in good health and CMV-seropositive. Input material: PBMCs. This chain uses TRBV4-3 with TRBJ2-5, with 9 bases fitting TRBD2. The CDR3 here is CASSQDGRRGGTYQETQYF. Written as DNA, the CDR3 is TGCGCCAGCAGCCAAGATGGGCGGCGGGGGGGGACGTACCAAGAGACCCAGTACTTC.